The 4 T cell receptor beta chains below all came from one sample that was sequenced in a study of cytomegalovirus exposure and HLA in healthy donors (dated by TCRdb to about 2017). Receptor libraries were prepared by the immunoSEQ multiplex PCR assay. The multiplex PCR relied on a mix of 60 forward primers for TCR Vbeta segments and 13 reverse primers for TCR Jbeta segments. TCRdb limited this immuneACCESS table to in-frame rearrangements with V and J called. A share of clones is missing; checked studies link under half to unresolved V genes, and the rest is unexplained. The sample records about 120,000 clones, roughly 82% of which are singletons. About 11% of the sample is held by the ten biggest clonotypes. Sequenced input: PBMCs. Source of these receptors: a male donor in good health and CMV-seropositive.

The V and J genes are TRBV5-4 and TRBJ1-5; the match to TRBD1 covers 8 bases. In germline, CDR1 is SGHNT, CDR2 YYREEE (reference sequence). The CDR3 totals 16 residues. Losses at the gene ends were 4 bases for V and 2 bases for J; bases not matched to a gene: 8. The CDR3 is CASSHSTGAGNQPQHF. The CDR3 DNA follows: TGTGCCAGCAGCCACTCGACAGGGGCTGGCAATCAGCCCCAGCATTTT.

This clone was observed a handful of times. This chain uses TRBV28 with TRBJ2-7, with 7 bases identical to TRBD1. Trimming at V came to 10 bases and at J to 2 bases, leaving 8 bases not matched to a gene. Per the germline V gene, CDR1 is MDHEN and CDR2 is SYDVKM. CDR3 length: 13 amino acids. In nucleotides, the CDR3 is TGTGCCACCGAAGGGGGCTACACCTACGAGCAGTACTTC. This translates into CATEGGYTYEQYF.

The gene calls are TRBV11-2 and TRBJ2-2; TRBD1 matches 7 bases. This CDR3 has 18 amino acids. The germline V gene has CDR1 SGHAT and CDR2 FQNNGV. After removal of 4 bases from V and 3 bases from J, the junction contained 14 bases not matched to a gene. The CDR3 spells CASSWRQGPQGDTGELFF. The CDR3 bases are TGTGCCAGCAGCTGGCGACAGGGACCTCAAGGGGACACCGGGGAGCTGTTTTTT.

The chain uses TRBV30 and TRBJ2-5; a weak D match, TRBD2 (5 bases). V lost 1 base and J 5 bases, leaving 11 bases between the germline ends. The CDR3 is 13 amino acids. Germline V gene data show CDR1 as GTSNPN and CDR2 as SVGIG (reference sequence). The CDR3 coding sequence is TGTGCCTGGAGTGAGGGAGCGTGGGAGACCCAGTACTTC. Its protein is CAWSEGAWETQYF.